The next 30 T cell receptor beta chains were all read from a single sample in a study of OX40 agonist ivuxolimab in advanced cancers. The assay was immunoSEQ multiplex PCR, and TCRdb's table has in-frame clones only and misses some. The data hold about 68,000 clones, with 85% observed a single time. The source material was CD4+ or CD8+ T cells sorted from blood, sampled in a trial of the OX40 agonist ivuxolimab. These TCRs come from an adult with an advanced solid tumor such as melanoma, head and neck, liver or kidney cancer.

The CDR3 nucleotides are TGTGCCAGCAGCTCCGGGACAGTAACTTTGGAGACCCAGTACTTC. Protein: CASSSGTVTLETQYF. The gene calls are TRBV7-2 and TRBJ2-5; TRBD1 aligns across 7 bases. CDR1 and CDR2 (germline): SGHTA, FQGNSA. V lost 4 bases and J lost 5; bases outside the gene matches: 10. CDR3 length: 15 residues. Complete variable domain (other parts from reference TRBV7-2 and TRBJ2-5): GAGVSQSPSNKVTEKGKDVELRCDPISGHTALYWYRQSLGQGLEFLIYFQGNSAPDKSGLPSDRFSAERTGGSVSTLTIQRTQQEDSAVYLCASSSGTVTLETQYFGPGTRLLVL.

V gene TRBV6-6 combines with J gene TRBJ1-4, with unresolved D. Between the trimmed V and J ends, which lost 5 bases and 4 bases, there was a span of 5 bases. The CDR3 loop spans 12 amino acids. The germline V gene encodes CDR1 MNHNY and CDR2 SVGAGI (reference sequence). CDR3 bases: TGTGCCAGCAGTCAGCTTAATGAAAAACTGTTTTTT. Its translation: CASSQLNEKLFF.

The chain joins TRBV9 to TRBJ2-2, with 8 bases identical to TRBD1. The CDR3 consists of 21 residues. Germline V CDR1 and CDR2: SGDLS, YYNGEE. The V gene end was trimmed by 3 bases and the J gene end by 1 base; junction bases not matched to a gene: 20. The chain's CDR3 is CASSDPLGFQGALGNTGELFF. The DNA of the CDR3 is TGTGCCAGCAGCGACCCTCTAGGTTTTCAGGGGGCTCTTGGGAACACCGGGGAGCTGTTTTTT.

The chain has TRBV4-3 and TRBJ2-1, with D unresolved. Germline CDR1 and CDR2: LGHNA and YSLEER. V shed 1 base and J shed 3 bases, with 13 bases lying between them. The CDR3 length is 16 residues. This chain's CDR3 is CASSQGRYGSYNEQFF. The CDR3 nucleotides read TGCGCCAGCAGCCAAGGAAGATACGGCAGCTACAATGAGCAGTTCTTC.

This clone was counted a single time. This chain joins TRBV10-3 and TRBJ2-3; TRBD1 matches 12 bases. The germline V gene has CDR1 ENHRY and CDR2 SYGVKD. This CDR3 contains 15 residues. The trim removed 8 bases at V and 6 bases at J, leaving 9 bases unmatched. The CDR3 sequence: CAIREGTGGFDTQYF. The CDR3 DNA follows: TGTGCCATCCGGGAGGGGACAGGGGGCTTTGATACGCAGTATTTT.

This chain uses TRBV6-1 with TRBJ1-2, with D possibly being TRBD1 (5 bases). The CDR3 runs 14 residues. CDR1 and CDR2 from the germline V gene are MNHNS and SASEGT. The ends were cut back, 1 base at V and 7 bases at J, with 13 bases in the middle. The CDR3 sequence is CASSEVPAGGGYTF. The CDR3 DNA is TGTGCCAGCAGTGAAGTACCAGCCGGGGGTGGCTACACCTTC.

This chain uses TRBV10-3 with TRBJ2-1; 9 bases agree with TRBD1. The CDR3 extends over 15 amino acids. Trimming removed 2 bases from V and 9 bases from J; junction bases left unmatched: 8. From germline, CDR1 is ENHRY and CDR2 SYGVKD. This chain's CDR3 is CAISELLQGAGEQFF. CDR3 DNA: TGTGCCATCAGTGAGCTCCTACAGGGGGCCGGTGAGCAGTTCTTC.

This chain uses TRBV11-3 with TRBJ2-2, with D perhaps TRBD1 (6 bases). Trimming took 1 base from V and 4 from J, leaving 19 bases between them. The CDR3 covers 18 residues. Looked up from germline, CDR1 is SGHNT and CDR2 is YENEEA. The CDR3 region has the DNA TGTGCCAGCAGCTTAGGACGTGCTCAGGGGAAAGGCACCGGGGAGCTGTTTTTT. Protein product: CASSLGRAQGKGTGELFF. Filled out from reference TRBV11-3 and TRBJ2-2, the complete variable domain reads EAGVVQSPRYKIIEKKQPVAFWCNPISGHNTLYWYLQNLGQGPELLIRYENEEAVDDSQLPKDRFSAERLKGVDSTLKIQPAELGDSAVYLCASSLGRAQGKGTGELFFGEGSRLTVL.

The chain uses TRBV19 and TRBJ1-5, with D unclear. V was cut by 7 bases and J by 7 bases, with 20 bases left in between. CDR3 length equals 15 residues. CDR1 is LNHDA and CDR2 is SQIVND in the germline V gene (reference sequence). As DNA, the CDR3 is TGTGCCAGTACTGATGGGGAGGACTTAGTACAGCCCCAGCATTTT. It encodes CASTDGEDLVQPQHF.

V gene TRBV19 combines with J gene TRBJ1-5; D is unresolved. This CDR3 spans 15 amino acids. Germline CDR1 and CDR2: LNHDA and SQIVND (reference sequence). The ends were cut back, 1 base at V and 0 bases at J, with 7 bases in the middle. The CDR3 protein is CASSIAGLSNQPQHF. The DNA for the CDR3 is TGTGCCAGTAGTATAGCCGGACTTAGCAATCAGCCCCAGCATTTT.

The chain is built from TRBV10-3 and TRBJ1-3; TRBD1 agrees at 7 bases. Trimming took 9 bases from V and 0 from J; bases not matched to a gene: 8. CDR3 length equals 15 residues. CDR1 is ENHRY and CDR2 is SYGVKD in the germline V gene. The CDR3 DNA follows: TGTGCCATATCGACAGGGCCCCTCTCTGGAAACACCATATATTTT. This translates into CAISTGPLSGNTIYF.

The J gene is TRBJ1-1, the V gene TRBV7-2; the match to TRBD1 covers 7 bases. The CDR3 covers 15 residues. After removal of 3 bases from V and 0 bases from J, the junction contained 4 bases not matched to a gene. CDR1 and CDR2 from the germline V gene are SGHTA and FQGNSA. For the CDR3, the DNA is TGTGCCAGCAGCTTCGGGACAGCCATGAACACTGAAGCTTTCTTT. Its translation is CASSFGTAMNTEAFF.

This sequence joins TRBV19 and TRBJ1-5; D is unresolved. V was trimmed by 2 bases and J by 4 bases, leaving 6 bases between them. Germline CDR1 is LNHDA and CDR2 is SQIVND (reference sequence). This CDR3 has 13 residues. The chain's CDR3 is CASSITYNQPQHF. The DNA for the CDR3 is TGTGCCAGTAGTATAACCTATAATCAGCCCCAGCATTTT.

The chain has TRBV7-6 and TRBJ2-7; 7 nucleotides line up with TRBD2. CDR3 size: 14 residues. Germline assignment: CDR1 SGHVS and CDR2 FNYEAQ. The trim removed 5 bases at V and 7 bases at J, leaving 11 bases unmatched. The CDR3 DNA follows: TGTGCCAGCAGCCTAGGGAGGGAGCCGTATGAGCAGTACTTC. Translating gives CASSLGREPYEQYF.

In its sample, this clone was seen a few times. The chain recombines TRBV20-1 with TRBJ1-1; 8 bases are shared with TRBD1. With V trimmed by 1 base and J by 10 bases, 2 bases remained unmatched. CDR1 and CDR2 (germline): DFQATT, SNEGSKA (reference sequence). The CDR3 runs 11 residues. CDR3 DNA: TGCAGTGCTAGAGTTGACAGGGGAGCTTTCTTT. Its protein is CSARVDRGAFF.

The rearrangement links TRBV7-2 to TRBJ2-3; D unresolved. Germline-derived CDR1 and CDR2 are SGHTA and FQGNSA. The germline V and J ends were trimmed by 5 bases and 0 bases, with 3 bases remaining between them. The CDR3 runs to 12 residues. CDR3 DNA sequence: TGTGCCAGCAGCCTTAGCACAGATACGCAGTATTTT. It translates to CASSLSTDTQYF.

V and J are TRBV6-6 and TRBJ2-7; D possibly matches TRBD1 or TRBD2 (5 bases each). V was shortened by 3 bases and J by 10 bases, with 7 bases between the two germline ends. This CDR3 is built from 10 residues. The germline V gene has CDR1 MNHNY and CDR2 SVGAGI (reference sequence). The CDR3 sequence: CASSYGGQYF. CDR3 bases: TGTGCCAGCAGTTATGGGGGACAGTACTTC.

V is TRBV7-2 and J is TRBJ1-2; 9 nucleotides match TRBD1. This CDR3 has 15 residues. Germline assignment: CDR1 SGHTA and CDR2 FQGNSA. V lost 5 bases, J lost 8 bases, and 12 bases stayed unmatched. CDR3 nucleotide sequence: TGTGCCAGCAGCAACCCCGGGACAGGGTTCGGGGGCTACACCTTC. Translation gives CASSNPGTGFGGYTF.

The chain links TRBV20-1 to TRBJ1-2; D possibly corresponds to TRBD1 (5 bases). The CDR3 sequence is 11 residues long. Per the germline V gene, CDR1 is DFQATT and CDR2 is SNEGSKA (reference sequence). V shed 5 bases and J shed 8 bases, with 12 bases lying between them. CDR3 loop: CSAGGIEGYTF. The DNA for the CDR3 is TGCAGTGCTGGGGGTATAGAAGGCTACACCTTC.

This clone was counted between two and nine times. The chain employs TRBV7-2 and TRBJ2-1; D unclear. The CDR3 has 16 amino acids. Trimming stripped 3 bases from V and 0 bases from J, with 12 bases between. Per the germline V gene, CDR1 is SGHTA and CDR2 is FQGNSA. For the CDR3, the DNA is TGTGCCAGCAGCTTTCTCGGGCCGAGCTCCTACAATGAGCAGTTCTTC. It specifies CASSFLGPSSYNEQFF.

This clone was observed a few times. The chain uses TRBV19 and TRBJ2-5; 9 positions match TRBD1. Per the germline V gene, CDR1 is LNHDA and CDR2 is SQIVND (reference sequence). Unmatched junction bases numbered 10, after V lost 3 bases and J lost 2 bases. The CDR3 is 17 amino acids. The CDR3 loop reads CASSMGWGTGSQETQYF. The CDR3 DNA reads as TGTGCCAGTAGTATGGGGTGGGGGACAGGGAGTCAAGAGACCCAGTACTTC.

V usage is TRBV18 and J usage is TRBJ2-5; TRBD2 agrees at 7 bases. Germline V gene data show CDR1 as KGHSH and CDR2 as LQKENI. V trimming: 2 bases; J trimming: 3 bases; junction bases outside the gene matches: 0. The CDR3 is 13 amino acids. CDR3 nucleotide sequence: TGTGCCAGCTCACCAGCGGGGGAAGAGACCCAGTACTTC. It translates to CASSPAGEETQYF.

Details on this clone: The junction shows a germline mismatch at one end, possibly a read error. The chain combines TRBV5-1 with TRBJ2-1; tentatively, D is TRBD1 or TRBD2 (5 bases each). CDR1 and CDR2 from the germline V gene are SGHRS and YFSETQ. The CDR3 is 15 residues long. The CDR3 region is CASSLAGPSVNEQFF. CDR3 nucleotide sequence: TGCGCCAGCAGCTTGGCGGGACCTTCTGTCAATGAACAGTTCTTC.

This clone has only one observation. The chain recombines TRBV7-2 with TRBJ2-1; maybe TRBD1 (6 bases). CDR3 length: 14 residues. CDR1 SGHTA and CDR2 FQGNSA come from the germline V gene. V was pared by 1 base and J by 9 bases, with 13 bases between. The CDR3 DNA follows: TGTGCCAGCAGCTTAGGGGGGCCGCACGGTGAGCAGTTCTTC. Encoded protein: CASSLGGPHGEQFF.

For the CDR3, the DNA is TGCGCCAGCAGCCAAGATACGCTGCCTGGTAATTCACCCCTCCACTTT. Amino acids: CASSQDTLPGNSPLHF. This chain connects TRBV4-3 to TRBJ1-6, with no clear D. The CDR3 runs 16 residues. V dropped 0 bases and J dropped 6 bases, with 12 bases sitting between them. CDR1 LGHNA and CDR2 YSLEER come from the germline V gene.

The rearrangement links TRBV15 to TRBJ2-6; no reliable D call. Germline V lookup: CDR1 LNHNV, CDR2 YYDKDF (reference sequence). The CDR3 is made up of 15 amino acids. Trimming stripped 0 bases from V and 2 bases from J, with 5 bases between. In DNA form, the CDR3 reads TGTGCCACCAGCAGAGAGGTTGCTGGGGCCAACGTCCTGACTTTC. Amino acid sequence: CATSREVAGANVLTF.

This chain joins TRBV19 and TRBJ2-5; 10 bases map to TRBD1. The CDR3 loop spans 15 amino acids. Germline lookup yields CDR1 LNHDA and CDR2 SQIVND (reference sequence). Trimming at V came to 2 bases and at J to 3 bases, leaving 3 bases not matched to a gene. CDR3 region: CASSIYGTGEETQYF. The DNA for the CDR3 is TGTGCCAGTAGTATATACGGGACAGGGGAAGAGACCCAGTACTTC.

The chain carries TRBV6-5 and TRBJ2-7; D tentatively fits TRBD1 or TRBD2 (5 bases each). Trimming took 0 bases from V and 5 from J, leaving 14 bases between them. CDR1 is MNHEY and CDR2 is SVGAGI in the germline V gene. The CDR3 extends over 15 amino acids. The CDR3 DNA reads as TGTGCCAGCAGTTACTCGAGGGGCAGGGTCCACGAGCAGTACTTC. This translates into CASSYSRGRVHEQYF.

V and J are TRBV10-3 and TRBJ1-5; a weak D match, TRBD1 (6 bases). This CDR3 has 12 amino acids. Germline CDR1 reads ENHRY; CDR2 reads SYGVKD. The germline V and J ends were trimmed by 10 bases and 2 bases, with 9 bases remaining between them. CDR3 coding DNA: TGTGCCACATCAGGGGGCAATCAGCCCCAGCATTTT. Its protein product is CATSGGNQPQHF.

The rearrangement links TRBV5-6 to TRBJ2-1; 9 positions match TRBD1. The CDR3 consists of 15 residues. V lost 1 base, J lost 5 bases, and 4 bases stayed unmatched. The germline V gene has CDR1 SGHDT and CDR2 YYEEEE. The CDR3 DNA is TGTGCCAGCAGCTTGTGGGACAGGGTTGACAATGAGCAGTTCTTC. Translated, it gives CASSLWDRVDNEQFF.